This record concerns one T cell receptor (beta chain) sequence. What it recognizes is unknown. Tumor samples were taken before definitive surgery or chemotherapy. The data belong to a study of high-grade serous ovarian cancer treatment subgroups. General study results and limits: Clonal relatedness tracked neoantigen level, and by trend copy number and mutation load.

V was clipped by 3 bases and J by 6 bases; unmatched bases: 9. Germline CDR1 KGHSH, CDR2 LQKENI. This CDR3 contains 15 residues. Clones were sequenced by immunoSEQ multiplex PCR, and TCRdb holds only the in-frame ones, with some missing. The data hold about 6,800 clones, with 79% observed a single time. The gene calls are TRBV18 and TRBJ2-3, with 7 bases aligning to TRBD2. The clonotype was recovered from a human donor with high-grade serous ovarian cancer. Sequenced input: tumor tissue. The CDR3 coding sequence is TGTGCCAGCTCACCGACAAGTCCCGGGGGGGATACGCAGTATTTT. This codes for CASSPTSPGGDTQYF.